The present TCR beta chain was sequenced within a study of blood T cell repertoires in COVID-19 (dated by TCRdb to about 2020). Broadly, across the study: The collaborator samples originated in the United States, Italy and Spain and spanned the acute and convalescent phases of COVID-19. The prospective study material was composed of cDNA or gDNA derived from T cells, B-cell-depleted T cells, or PBMCs. The dataset comprised deeply sampled blood TCRbeta repertoires from subjects exposed to, actively infected with, or recovered from COVID-19. A freely available public database, intended as a resource for researchers studying the immune response to SARS-CoV-2, is where the repertoires were released. Samples were obtained from the ongoing ImmuneRACE study (first 160 participants) and from 1,000 to 1,500 subjects provided by 6 global collaborators. A de-identified subject ID, COVID-19 status, age in years and sex were almost always included in the sample metadata. Where available, HLA class I and class II types were taken from metadata supplied by the sample provider and were not determined by assay-based typing.

The immunoSEQ Assay, a bias-controlled multiplex PCR, was used to amplify TCRbeta CDR3 regions from genomic DNA. In the paper's pipeline: The number of nucleated cells in each sample was estimated by amplification of reference gene primers within the assay. Sequence reads were collapsed and filtered to measure the absolute abundance of every unique TCRbeta CDR3 rearrangement. Productive Simpson clonality was computed per sample as the square root of Simpson's diversity index over productive rearrangements. TCRdb limited this immuneACCESS table to in-frame rearrangements with V and J called. A share of clones is missing; checked studies link under half to unresolved V genes, and the rest is unexplained. That table furnishes V, J and clone size, whereas the DNA furnished D and trimming. The sample table contains 160,000 or so clones; only one count was recorded for 80% of them. Around 7% of the sample is held by the ten biggest clonotypes.

Only one count was recorded for this clone. Its antigen has not been determined. No base qualities exist here, and no much larger clone lies one base off it. There are 16 amino acids in the CDR3, from cysteine to phenylalanine inclusive. The sequence is cut down to CDR3 DNA, 48 bases in frame from base 1. Deletion took 6 bases off V and 7 bases off J, with a span of 24 bases between the germline ends. The germline V gene specifies MDHEN as CDR1 and SYDVKM as CDR2. Each collaborating institution followed its own protocols to collect whole blood in K2EDTA tubes. For TCRbeta analysis, collaborator samples were shipped as frozen whole blood, as isolated PBMCs, or as DNA extracted from either sample type. The paper as a whole reports these results and caveats: The quantity of clinical and demographic metadata differed by source and by participant and was supplied without curation.

The receptor's source is an older man with active or convalescent COVID-19. Material: peripheral blood. The chain is made from TRBV28 and TRBJ2-5; the D gene is perhaps TRBD2, on 6 matching bases. The DNA sequence follows: TGTGCCAGCAGGGCAGGGACTGCCTCATTTCTTGGGACCCAGTACTTC. This gives the protein CASRAGTASFLGTQYF.